Listed here are 6 T cell receptor beta chains from one sample, sequenced in a study of T cell responses to AZD1222 COVID-19 vaccine. This table comes from immunoSEQ multiplex PCR, and its TCRdb copy is limited to in-frame clones, with some not included. The data contain 95,000 to 130,000 clones, about 90% of them singletons. Sequencing was performed on peripheral blood, taken on day 0 of AZD1222 vaccination. These receptors came from an adult in good health.

The J gene is TRBJ2-7, the V gene TRBV7-3; 9 nucleotides agree with TRBD1. The CDR3 has 13 amino acids. CDR1 SGHTA and CDR2 FQGTGA come from the germline V gene. J was trimmed by 4 bases and V by 3 bases; bases with no gene match: 1. The CDR3 region is CASSFGTGYEQYF. CDR3 coding DNA: TGTGCCAGCAGCTTCGGGACAGGGTACGAGCAGTACTTC.

The rearrangement links TRBV9 to TRBJ2-7; the match to TRBD2 covers 9 bases. J lost 0 bases, V lost 0 bases, and 1 base had no gene match. CDR3 length equals 15 residues. Germline V gene lookup returns CDR1 SGDLS and CDR2 YYNGEE. The CDR3 DNA sequence: TGTGCCAGCAGCGTAGGACTAGCGGACTCCTACGAGCAGTACTTC. Translated: CASSVGLADSYEQYF.

The V call is TRBV5-1, the J call TRBJ1-3; TRBD1 might be the D (5 bases). The CDR3 is 13 residues long. Between the trimmed V and J ends, which lost 2 bases and 4 bases, there was a span of 7 bases. Germline-derived CDR1 and CDR2 are SGHRS and YFSETQ. The CDR3 coding sequence is TGCGCCAGCAGCTTCGAGGGGGGAAACACCATATATTTT. Protein sequence: CASSFEGGNTIYF.

The CDR3 region has the DNA TGTGCCAGCAGCCCACTCGGAGCGCGGCAAGAGACCCAGTACTTC. Protein: CASSPLGARQETQYF. The chain employs TRBV7-3 and TRBJ2-5; the D is unclear. The CDR3 consists of 15 residues. CDR1 and CDR2 (germline): SGHTA, FQGTGA. The V end was cut by 5 bases, the J end by 2 bases, with 15 bases between.

This chain links TRBV5-1 with TRBJ1-2; D is uncertain. There are 15 residues in the CDR3. Germline assignment: CDR1 SGHRS and CDR2 YFSETQ. V was trimmed by 2 bases and J by 4 bases, leaving 15 bases between them. The CDR3 coding sequence is TGCGCCAGCAGCTTTAATCAACCGGAGGCCTATGGCTACACCTTC. It is translated as CASSFNQPEAYGYTF. Supplemented by reference TRBV5-1 and TRBJ1-2, the full variable domain reads KAGVTQTPRYLIKTRGQQVTLSCSPISGHRSVSWYQQTPGQGLQFLFEYFSETQRNKGNFPGRFSGRQFSNSRSEMNVSTLELGDSALYLCASSFNQPEAYGYTFGSGTRLTVV.

This clone was detected only once. The V call is TRBV6-5, the J call TRBJ1-5; unclear D gene. Germline lookup yields CDR1 MNHEY and CDR2 SVGAGI. The V gene lost 2 bases and the J gene lost 5 bases, with 7 bases spanning the gap. This CDR3 region has 13 residues. The CDR3, as DNA: TGTGCCAGCAGTTACAAGGTGTATCAGCCCCAGCATTTT. Translation gives CASSYKVYQPQHF.